Following are 12 T cell receptor beta chains from one sample sequenced in a study of T cells after yellow fever vaccination. A single record per CDR3 protein comes from TCRdb applying MiXCR to the 5' RACE reads. The data hold fewer than 500,000 distinct CDR3 sequences, with 18% observed a single time. Sequenced material: PBMCs, taken before the yellow fever booster vaccination. Receptors originate from a young man who received the YFV17D yellow fever vaccine.

This clonotype was counted between two and nine times. CDR3 region: CASSFGLGYGYTF. The CDR3, as DNA: TGTGCCAGCAGTTTCGGACTGGGCTATGGCTACACCTTC. The chain carries TRBV28 and TRBJ1-2; D gene uncertain. The ends were cut back, 3 bases at V and 4 bases at J, with 9 bases in the middle. Germline CDR1 is MDHEN and CDR2 is SYDVKM. The CDR3 covers 13 residues.

This clonotype has just a few counts. The CDR3 coding sequence is TGCAGTGCTAGAGCGCCGGGACTAGCGGGGGGCCCACAGCAAGAGACCCAGTACTTC. Translation gives CSARAPGLAGGPQQETQYF. The V call is TRBV20-1, the J call TRBJ2-5, with TRBD2 identical over 15 bases. V lost 1 base, J lost 2 bases, and 11 bases stayed unmatched. The germline V gene encodes CDR1 DFQATT and CDR2 SNEGSKA (reference sequence). The CDR3 spans 19 residues.

The J gene is TRBJ1-4, the V gene TRBV24-1; unclear D gene. In germline, CDR1 is KGHDR, CDR2 SFDVKD. Between the trimmed V and J ends, which lost 2 bases and 11 bases, there was a span of 8 bases. The CDR3 runs 12 residues. CDR3 sequence (DNA): TGTGCCACCAGTGATTGGCTAGGGAAACTGTTTTTT. This codes for CATSDWLGKLFF.

CDR3 sequence: CASTGGGLYEQYV. The DNA for the CDR3 is TGTGCCAGCACGGGTGGGGGGCTATACGAGCAGTACGTC. This rearrangement joins TRBV27 to TRBJ2-7; either TRBD1 or TRBD2 may fit D (6 bases each). Trimming took off 7 bases at V and 4 bases at J, with 14 bases between the two ends. The germline V gene has CDR1 MNHEY and CDR2 SMNVEV (reference sequence). The CDR3 consists of 13 residues.

The J gene is TRBJ2-2, the V gene TRBV4-3, with TRBD2 matching over 8 bases. CDR3 length equals 18 residues. Germline V gives CDR1 LGHNA, CDR2 YSLEER. J gave up 1 base and V 0 bases, and 7 bases lay outside the gene matches. DNA of the CDR3: TGCGCCAGCAGCCAAGAGCCTTTACTAGCGGTGAACACCGGGGAGCTGTTTTTT. Translation: CASSQEPLLAVNTGELFF.

A few counts support this clonotype. This chain connects TRBV5-1 to TRBJ2-2; D may be TRBD2 (5 bases). CDR3 size: 14 residues. The germline V and J ends were trimmed by 0 bases and 5 bases, with 8 bases remaining between them. Germline values: CDR1 SGHRS, CDR2 YFSETQ. The chain's CDR3 is CASSLVRATGELFF. CDR3 coding DNA: TGCGCCAGCAGCTTGGTGCGGGCGACCGGGGAGCTGTTTTTT.

This clonotype was picked up a small number of times. The chain combines TRBV4-2 with TRBJ2-7; 13 nucleotides agree with TRBD2. Germline CDR1 LGHNA, CDR2 YNFKEQ. The V and J ends lost 4 bases and 2 bases, in that order; junction bases with no gene match: 8. This CDR3 is 17 amino acids long. The DNA for the CDR3 is TGTGCCAGCAGCCCGACCCAACTAGCGGGGGGGGCCTACGAGCAGTACTTC. Amino acid sequence: CASSPTQLAGGAYEQYF.

There are a few counts of this clonotype. The genes are TRBV5-1 and TRBJ2-7; 9 bases line up with TRBD1. The CDR3 has 15 residues. V shed 0 bases and J 6 bases; nucleotides not matched to a gene: 7. From germline, CDR1 is SGHRS and CDR2 YFSETQ. The CDR3 protein is CASSLDTGGGSEQYF. CDR3 coding DNA: TGCGCCAGCAGCTTGGATACAGGGGGCGGTTCCGAGCAGTACTTC.

The chain has TRBV6-6 and TRBJ2-5; 8 bases are a match to TRBD2. The germline CDR1 and CDR2 sequences are MNHNY and SVGAGI (reference sequence). V shed 5 bases, J shed 5 bases, and the junction held 4 bases outside the gene matches. The CDR3 has 13 residues. The CDR3 DNA reads as TGTGCCAGCAGTCGGGGGGGCCCGGAGACCCAGTACTTC. Translation gives CASSRGGPETQYF.

This clonotype was seen a few times. This rearrangement joins TRBV4-1 to TRBJ1-5; D is undetermined. Between the trimmed V and J ends, which lost 1 base and 9 bases, there was a span of 10 bases. The CDR3 length is 13 residues. CDR1 MGHRA and CDR2 YSYEKL come from the germline V gene. The CDR3 loop is CASSQGYLSPQHF. The CDR3, as DNA: TGCGCCAGCAGCCAAGGTTACTTGTCGCCCCAGCATTTT.

This clonotype was observed a handful of times. The CDR3 DNA sequence: TGTGCCAGCAGCCGAGGGGCAGGGATCTATGGCTACACCTTC. It translates to CASSRGAGIYGYTF. V is TRBV4-2 and J is TRBJ1-2; a possible D gene is TRBD1 (5 bases). The ends were cut back, 4 bases at V and 4 bases at J, with 13 bases in the middle. The germline gives CDR1 LGHNA, CDR2 YNFKEQ. CDR3 length: 14 amino acids.

The chain joins TRBV7-2 to TRBJ1-2; D perhaps matches TRBD1 (5 bases). This CDR3 is built from 14 residues. The V and J ends lost 1 base and 2 bases respectively, with 8 bases between them. Germline V CDR1 and CDR2: SGHTA, FQGNSA. CDR3 in amino acids: CASSLVDSNYGYTF. CDR3 DNA: TGTGCCAGCAGCTTAGTCGACAGCAACTATGGCTACACCTTC.